The 10 T cell receptor beta chains given below trace back to one sample, sequenced in a study of shared T cell receptors in the human thymus. The table came from immunoSEQ multiplex PCR; TCRdb's copy has only in-frame clones and leaves some out. The data contain roughly 550,000 clones, about four fifths of them singletons. These same records also appear under a second study, on human thymus T cells.

The sample taken for sequencing was thymocytes. Receptors originate from a boy in the first two years of life with a congenital heart defect.

The chain combines TRBV5-6 with TRBJ2-3, with D perhaps TRBD1 (6 bases). Trimming removed 1 base at V and 2 bases at J, with 11 bases between. Germline-derived CDR1 and CDR2 are SGHDT and YYEEEE. The length of the CDR3 is 15 residues. The CDR3 sequence: CASSLRDNFTDTQYF. The CDR3 coding sequence is TGTGCCAGCAGCTTGCGGGACAACTTCACAGATACGCAGTATTTT.

The chain uses TRBV5-5 and TRBJ1-1; tentative D call: TRBD1 (5 bases). Germline CDR1 reads SGHKS; CDR2 reads YYEKEE (reference sequence). The CDR3 runs 13 residues. Between the trimmed V and J ends, which lost 4 bases and 6 bases, there was a span of 13 bases. Here the CDR3 reads CASSLPGGAEAFF. The CDR3 nucleotides are TGTGCCAGCAGCCTGCCGGGGGGGGCTGAAGCTTTCTTT. Filled out from reference TRBV5-5 and TRBJ1-1, the complete variable domain reads DAGVTQSPTHLIKTRGQQVTLRCSPISGHKSVSWYQQVLGQGPQFIFQYYEKEERGRGNFPDRFSARQFPNYSSELNVNALLLGDSALYLCASSLPGGAEAFFGQGTRLTVV.

The V call is TRBV27, the J call TRBJ2-1; 9 bases line up with TRBD2. Per germline, CDR1 MNHEY and CDR2 SMNVEV (reference sequence). This CDR3 has 14 amino acids. V shed 7 bases, J shed 4 bases, and the junction held 5 bases outside the gene matches. CDR3 nucleotide sequence: TGTGCCAGCACCCCGGGACTAGCATACAATGAGCAGTTCTTC. Its translation: CASTPGLAYNEQFF.

The V call is TRBV7-9, the J call TRBJ2-3, with TRBD2 identical over 13 bases. Germline V gene data show CDR1 as SEHNR and CDR2 as FQNEAQ (reference sequence). The CDR3 is made up of 17 amino acids. Germline trimming cut 5 bases from V and 3 bases from J; bases unmatched to any gene: 8. CDR3 loop: CASSAWTSGRSTDTQYF. As DNA, the CDR3 is TGTGCCAGCAGCGCGTGGACTAGCGGGAGAAGTACAGATACGCAGTATTTT.

The chain combines TRBV6-5 with TRBJ2-7, with a tentative D call TRBD2 (5 bases). Germline CDR1 and CDR2: MNHEY and SVGAGI. Trimming shortened V by 5 bases and J by 5 bases, and 10 bases separated the two germline ends. The CDR3 loop spans 12 amino acids. CDR3 bases: TGTGCCAGCAGTGAGGGAACCGACGAGCAGTACTTC. Translation gives CASSEGTDEQYF.

The chain recombines TRBV4-3 with TRBJ1-1; D gene uncertain. Looked up from germline, CDR1 is LGHNA and CDR2 is YSLEER. V lost 0 bases and J lost 3, with 5 bases in between. The CDR3 is made up of 13 amino acids. In DNA form, the CDR3 reads TGCGCCAGCAGCCAAGATCGAGACACTGAAGCTTTCTTT. Its protein product is CASSQDRDTEAFF.

This chain joins TRBV7-8 and TRBJ1-1; possible D gene TRBD1, 5 bases. Deletions cut 1 base from V and 0 bases from J, with 12 bases between. Germline V gene sequence: CDR1 SGHVS, CDR2 FQNEAQ. The CDR3 consists of 16 residues. The CDR3 protein is CASSLEVGAVNTEAFF. As DNA, the CDR3 is TGTGCCAGCAGCTTAGAGGTAGGGGCGGTGAACACTGAAGCTTTCTTT.

The rearrangement joins TRBV10-3 to TRBJ2-7, with 7 positions matching TRBD1. J gave up 5 bases and V 3 bases, and 7 bases lay outside the gene matches. CDR1 and CDR2 from the germline V gene are ENHRY and SYGVKD. CDR3 size: 14 residues. The CDR3: CAISDPDRVHEQYF. CDR3 nucleotides: TGTGCCATCAGTGACCCCGACAGGGTCCACGAGCAGTACTTC.

This chain uses TRBV15 with TRBJ2-5, with TRBD1 as a possible D gene (5 bases). Trimming left V 0 bases short and J 3 bases short, with 11 bases between. This CDR3 has 15 residues. Germline CDR1 and CDR2: LNHNV and YYDKDF (reference sequence). The CDR3 sequence: CATSRDPPREETQYF. CDR3 bases: TGTGCCACCAGCAGAGATCCCCCCAGGGAAGAGACCCAGTACTTC.

This chain joins TRBV6-5 and TRBJ1-2; a possible D gene is TRBD1 (6 bases). Germline lookup yields CDR1 MNHEY and CDR2 SVGAGI. CDR3 length: 14 amino acids. Trimming took off 6 bases at V and 6 bases at J, with 17 bases between the two ends. In DNA form, the CDR3 reads TGTGCCAGCAGACGAACACAGGGAAGCAATGGCTACACCTTC. Protein product: CASRRTQGSNGYTF.